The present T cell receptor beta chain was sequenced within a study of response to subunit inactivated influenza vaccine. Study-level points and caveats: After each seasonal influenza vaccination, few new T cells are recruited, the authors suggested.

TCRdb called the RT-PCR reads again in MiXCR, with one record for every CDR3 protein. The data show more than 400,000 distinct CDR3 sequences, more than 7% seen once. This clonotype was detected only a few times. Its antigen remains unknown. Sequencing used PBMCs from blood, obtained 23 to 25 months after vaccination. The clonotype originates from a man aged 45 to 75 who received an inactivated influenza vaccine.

In DNA, the CDR3 is TGTGCCAGCAGCCAAGGGACCGGGACAGGGGACTACGAGCAGTACTTC. Translating gives CASSQGTGTGDYEQYF. The chain employs TRBV4-2 and TRBJ2-7; 10 bases are a match to TRBD1. J was trimmed by 3 bases and V by 1 base; bases with no gene match: 6. The CDR3 length is 16 residues. Germline V CDR1 and CDR2: LGHNA, YNFKEQ.